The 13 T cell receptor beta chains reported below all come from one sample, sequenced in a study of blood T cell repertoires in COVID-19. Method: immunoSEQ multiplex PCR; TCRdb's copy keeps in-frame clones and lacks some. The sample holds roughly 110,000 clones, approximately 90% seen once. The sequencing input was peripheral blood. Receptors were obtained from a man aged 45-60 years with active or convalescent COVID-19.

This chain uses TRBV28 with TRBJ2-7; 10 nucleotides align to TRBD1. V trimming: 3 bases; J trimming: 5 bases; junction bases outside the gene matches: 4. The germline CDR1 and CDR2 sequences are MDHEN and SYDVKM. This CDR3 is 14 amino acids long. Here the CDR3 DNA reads TGTGCCAGCAGTTTGACAGGGGGCCCCGACGAGCAGTACTTC. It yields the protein CASSLTGGPDEQYF.

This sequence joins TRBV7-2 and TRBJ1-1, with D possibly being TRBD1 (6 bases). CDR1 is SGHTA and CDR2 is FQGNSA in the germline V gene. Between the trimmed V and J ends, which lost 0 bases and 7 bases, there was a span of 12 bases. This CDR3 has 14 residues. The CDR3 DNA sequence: TGTGCCAGCAGCTTAGCGCTGACAGGAGTTGAAGCTTTCTTT. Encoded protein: CASSLALTGVEAFF.

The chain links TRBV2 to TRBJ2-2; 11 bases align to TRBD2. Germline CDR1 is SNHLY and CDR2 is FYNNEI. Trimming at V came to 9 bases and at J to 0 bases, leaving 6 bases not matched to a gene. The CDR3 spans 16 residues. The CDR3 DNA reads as TGTGCCAGGACAGGACTAGCGGGCCCGAACACCGGGGAGCTGTTTTTT. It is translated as CARTGLAGPNTGELFF. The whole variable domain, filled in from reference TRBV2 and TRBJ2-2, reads EPEVTQTPSHQVTQMGQEVILRCVPISNHLYFYWYRQILGQKVEFLVSFYNNEISEKSEIFDDQFSVERPDGSNFTLKIRSTKLEDSAMYFCARTGLAGPNTGELFFGEGSRLTVL.

Written as DNA, the CDR3 is TGTGCCAGCAGCTTACGTAGCGGCCGAGTCTACGAGCAGTACTTC. It is translated as CASSLRSGRVYEQYF. This rearrangement joins TRBV7-2 to TRBJ2-7, with a weak D call TRBD2 (6 bases). V shed 2 bases and J shed 3 bases, with 14 bases lying between them. CDR3 size: 15 residues. The germline gives CDR1 SGHTA, CDR2 FQGNSA.

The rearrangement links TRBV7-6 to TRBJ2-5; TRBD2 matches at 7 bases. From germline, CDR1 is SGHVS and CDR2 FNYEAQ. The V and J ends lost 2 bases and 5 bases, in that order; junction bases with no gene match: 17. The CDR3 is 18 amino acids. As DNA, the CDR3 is TGTGCCAGCAGCTTAAGACCCTTCGGCGGGAGAGGATTCGAGACCCAGTACTTC. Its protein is CASSLRPFGGRGFETQYF.

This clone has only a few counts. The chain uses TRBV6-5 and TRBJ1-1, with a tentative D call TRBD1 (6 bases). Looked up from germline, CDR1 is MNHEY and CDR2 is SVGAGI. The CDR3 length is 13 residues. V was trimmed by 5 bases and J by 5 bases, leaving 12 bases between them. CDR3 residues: CASSLQGDTEAFF. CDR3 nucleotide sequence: TGTGCCAGCAGTCTACAGGGAGATACTGAAGCTTTCTTT.

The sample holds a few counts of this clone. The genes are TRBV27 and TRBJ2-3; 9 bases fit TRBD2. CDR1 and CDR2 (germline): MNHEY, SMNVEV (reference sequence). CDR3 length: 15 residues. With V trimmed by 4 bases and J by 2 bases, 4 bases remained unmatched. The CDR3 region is CASSWSSGATDTQYF. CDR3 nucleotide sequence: TGTGCCAGCAGTTGGTCTAGCGGGGCCACAGATACGCAGTATTTT.

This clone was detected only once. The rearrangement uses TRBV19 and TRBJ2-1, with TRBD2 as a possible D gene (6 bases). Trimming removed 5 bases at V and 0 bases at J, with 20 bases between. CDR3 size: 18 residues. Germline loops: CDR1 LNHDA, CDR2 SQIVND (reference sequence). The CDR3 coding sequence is TGTGCCAGTAGTTCCGGCGTGAGGTGGGAGGTCTCCTACAATGAGCAGTTCTTC. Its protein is CASSSGVRWEVSYNEQFF.

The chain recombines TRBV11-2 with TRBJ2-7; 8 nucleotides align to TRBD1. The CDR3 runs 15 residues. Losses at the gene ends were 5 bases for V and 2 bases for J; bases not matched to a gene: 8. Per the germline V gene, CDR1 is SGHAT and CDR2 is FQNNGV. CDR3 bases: TGTGCCAGCAGCACCTCGGGACAGGCTACCTACGAGCAGTACTTC. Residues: CASSTSGQATYEQYF.

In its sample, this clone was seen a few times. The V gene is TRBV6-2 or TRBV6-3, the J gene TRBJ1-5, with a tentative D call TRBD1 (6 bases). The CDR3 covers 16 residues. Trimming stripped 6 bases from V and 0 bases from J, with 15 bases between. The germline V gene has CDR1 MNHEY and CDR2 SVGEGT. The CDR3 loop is CASSNRDNYSNQPQHF. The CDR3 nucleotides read TGTGCCAGCAGCAACCGGGACAACTATAGCAATCAGCCCCAGCATTTT.

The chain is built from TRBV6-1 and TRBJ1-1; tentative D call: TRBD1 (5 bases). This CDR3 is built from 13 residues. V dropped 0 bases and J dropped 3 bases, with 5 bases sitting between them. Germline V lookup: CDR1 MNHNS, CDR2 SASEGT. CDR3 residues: CASSEAQDTEAFF. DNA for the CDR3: TGTGCCAGCAGTGAAGCACAGGACACTGAAGCTTTCTTT.

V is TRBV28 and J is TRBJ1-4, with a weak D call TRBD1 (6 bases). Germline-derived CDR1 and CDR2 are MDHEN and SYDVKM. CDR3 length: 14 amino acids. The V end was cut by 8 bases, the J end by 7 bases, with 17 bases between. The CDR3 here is CASLGGGLGEKLFF. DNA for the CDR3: TGTGCCAGCCTAGGGGGGGGGCTCGGTGAAAAACTGTTTTTT.

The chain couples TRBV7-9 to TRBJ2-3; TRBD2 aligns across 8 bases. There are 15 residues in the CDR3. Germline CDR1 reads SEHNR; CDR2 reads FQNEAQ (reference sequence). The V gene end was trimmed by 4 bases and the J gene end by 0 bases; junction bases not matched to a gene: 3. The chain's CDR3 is CASSWERESTDTQYF. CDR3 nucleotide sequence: TGTGCCAGCAGCTGGGAGCGGGAGAGCACAGATACGCAGTATTTT.